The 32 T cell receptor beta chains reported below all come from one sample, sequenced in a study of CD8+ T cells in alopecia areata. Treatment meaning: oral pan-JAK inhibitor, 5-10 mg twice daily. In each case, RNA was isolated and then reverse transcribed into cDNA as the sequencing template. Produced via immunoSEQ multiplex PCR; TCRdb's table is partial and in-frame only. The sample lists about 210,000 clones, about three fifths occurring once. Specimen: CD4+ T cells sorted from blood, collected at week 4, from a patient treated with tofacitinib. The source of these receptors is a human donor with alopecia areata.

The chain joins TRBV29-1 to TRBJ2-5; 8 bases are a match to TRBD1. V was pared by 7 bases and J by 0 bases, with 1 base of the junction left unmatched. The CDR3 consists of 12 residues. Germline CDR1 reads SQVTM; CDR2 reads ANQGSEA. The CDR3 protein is CSGGQDQETQYF. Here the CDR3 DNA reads TGCAGCGGGGGACAGGACCAAGAGACCCAGTACTTC.

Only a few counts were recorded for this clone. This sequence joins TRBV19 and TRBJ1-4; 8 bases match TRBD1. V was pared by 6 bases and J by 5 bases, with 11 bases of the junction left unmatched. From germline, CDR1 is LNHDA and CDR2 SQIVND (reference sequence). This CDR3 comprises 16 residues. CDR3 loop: CASSRTGGQENEKLFF. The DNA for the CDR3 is TGTGCCAGTAGCCGAACCGGGGGACAGGAGAATGAAAAACTGTTTTTT.

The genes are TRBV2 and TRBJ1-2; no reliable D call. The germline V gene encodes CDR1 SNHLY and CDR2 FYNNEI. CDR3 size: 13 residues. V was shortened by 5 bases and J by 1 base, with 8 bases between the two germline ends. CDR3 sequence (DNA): TGTGCCAGCAGTCGAACTGTTAACTATGGCTACACCTTC. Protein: CASSRTVNYGYTF. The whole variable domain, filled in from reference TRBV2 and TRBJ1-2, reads EPEVTQTPSHQVTQMGQEVILRCVPISNHLYFYWYRQILGQKVEFLVSFYNNEISEKSEIFDDQFSVERPDGSNFTLKIRSTKLEDSAMYFCASSRTVNYGYTFGSGTRLTVV.

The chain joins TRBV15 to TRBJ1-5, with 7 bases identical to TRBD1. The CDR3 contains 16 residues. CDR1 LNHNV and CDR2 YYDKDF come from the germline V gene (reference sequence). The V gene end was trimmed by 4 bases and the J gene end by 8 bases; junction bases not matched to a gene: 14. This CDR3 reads CATSMRGEGGGKPQHF. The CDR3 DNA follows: TGTGCCACCAGCATGAGAGGTGAAGGGGGCGGGAAGCCCCAGCATTTT.

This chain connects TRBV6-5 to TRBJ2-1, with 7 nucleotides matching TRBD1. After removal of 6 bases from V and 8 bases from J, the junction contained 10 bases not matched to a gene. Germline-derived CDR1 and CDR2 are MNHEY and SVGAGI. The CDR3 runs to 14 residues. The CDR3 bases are TGTGCCAGCAGCCTCATACACAGGGGCGATGAGCAGTTCTTC. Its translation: CASSLIHRGDEQFF.

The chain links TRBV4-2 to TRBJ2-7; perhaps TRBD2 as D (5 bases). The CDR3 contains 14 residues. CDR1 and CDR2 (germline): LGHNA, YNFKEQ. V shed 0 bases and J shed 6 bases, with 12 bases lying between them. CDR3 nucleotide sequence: TGTGCCAGCAGCCAAGACTGGACGGGAACCGAGCAGTACTTC. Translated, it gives CASSQDWTGTEQYF.

CDR3 loop: CAITSGSTGELFF. CDR3 bases: TGTGCCATTACCTCGGGATCCACCGGGGAGCTGTTTTTT. The J gene is TRBJ2-2, the V gene TRBV19; tentatively, D is TRBD2 (5 bases). Germline V gene data show CDR1 as LNHDA and CDR2 as SQIVND (reference sequence). The CDR3 is 13 residues long. Trimming shortened V by 10 bases and J by 4 bases, and 13 bases separated the two germline ends.

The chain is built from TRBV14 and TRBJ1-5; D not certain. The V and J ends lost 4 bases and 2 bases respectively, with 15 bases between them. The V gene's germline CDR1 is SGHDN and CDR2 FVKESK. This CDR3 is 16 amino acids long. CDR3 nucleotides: TGTGCCAGCAGCCTAACCTCAGGAGGGCGCAATCAGCCCCAGCATTTT. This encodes CASSLTSGGRNQPQHF.

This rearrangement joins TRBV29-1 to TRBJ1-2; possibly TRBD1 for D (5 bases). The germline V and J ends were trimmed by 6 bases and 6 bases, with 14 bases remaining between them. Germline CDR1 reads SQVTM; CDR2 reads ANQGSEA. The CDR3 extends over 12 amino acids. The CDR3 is CSVVRGADGYTF. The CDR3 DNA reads TGCAGCGTGGTAAGAGGGGCCGATGGCTACACCTTC.

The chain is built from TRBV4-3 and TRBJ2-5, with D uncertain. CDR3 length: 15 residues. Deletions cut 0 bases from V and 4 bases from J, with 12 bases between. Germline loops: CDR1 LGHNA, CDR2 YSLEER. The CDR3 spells CASSQDLVPPETQYF. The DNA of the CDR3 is TGCGCCAGCAGCCAAGATCTGGTCCCCCCAGAGACCCAGTACTTC.

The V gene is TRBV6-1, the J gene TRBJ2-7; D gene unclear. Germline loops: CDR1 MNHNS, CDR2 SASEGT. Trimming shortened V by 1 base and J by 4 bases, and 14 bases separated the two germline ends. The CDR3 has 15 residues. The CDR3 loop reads CASSEVHGLGYEQYF. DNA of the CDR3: TGTGCCAGCAGTGAAGTCCACGGCCTAGGGTACGAGCAGTACTTC.

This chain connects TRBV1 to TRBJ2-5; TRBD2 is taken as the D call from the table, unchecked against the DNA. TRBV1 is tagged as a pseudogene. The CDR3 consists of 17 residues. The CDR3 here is CTSSPGHSGGRKETQYF. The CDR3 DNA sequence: TGCACCAGCAGCCCTGGACATTCGGGGGGCCGGAAGGAGACCCAGTACTTC.

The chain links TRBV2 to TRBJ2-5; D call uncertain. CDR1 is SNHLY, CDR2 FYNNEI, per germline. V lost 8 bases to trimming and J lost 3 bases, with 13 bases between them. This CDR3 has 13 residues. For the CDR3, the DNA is TGTGCCAGCGGTCGACCCAGGAAAGAGACCCAGTACTTC. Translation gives CASGRPRKETQYF.

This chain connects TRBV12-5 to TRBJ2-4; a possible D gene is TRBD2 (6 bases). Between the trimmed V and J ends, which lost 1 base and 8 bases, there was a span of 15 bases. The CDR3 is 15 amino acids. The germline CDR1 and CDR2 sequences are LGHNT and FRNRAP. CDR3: CASGLGVIGGDIQYF. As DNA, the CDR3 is TGTGCTAGTGGTTTGGGCGTCATCGGGGGTGACATTCAGTACTTC.

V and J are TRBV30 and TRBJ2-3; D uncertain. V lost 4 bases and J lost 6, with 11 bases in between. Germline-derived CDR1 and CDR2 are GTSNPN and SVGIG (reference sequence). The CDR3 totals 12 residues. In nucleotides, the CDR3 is TGTGCCTGGACCCTCTTCCGGGATACGCAGTATTTT. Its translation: CAWTLFRDTQYF.

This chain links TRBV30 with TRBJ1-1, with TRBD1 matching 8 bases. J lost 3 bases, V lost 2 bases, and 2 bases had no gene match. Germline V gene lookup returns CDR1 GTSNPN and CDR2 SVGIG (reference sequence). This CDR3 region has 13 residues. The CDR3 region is CAWSPQGDTEAFF. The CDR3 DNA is TGTGCCTGGAGTCCACAGGGGGACACTGAAGCTTTCTTT.

The CDR3 nucleotides are TGTGCCAGCAGCTTGGGTACCTACGAGCAGTACTTC. This translates into CASSLGTYEQYF. This chain joins TRBV5-6 and TRBJ2-7; D is undetermined. The CDR3 has 12 residues. Trimming took off 0 bases at V and 2 bases at J, with 3 bases between the two ends. CDR1 SGHDT and CDR2 YYEEEE come from the germline V gene.

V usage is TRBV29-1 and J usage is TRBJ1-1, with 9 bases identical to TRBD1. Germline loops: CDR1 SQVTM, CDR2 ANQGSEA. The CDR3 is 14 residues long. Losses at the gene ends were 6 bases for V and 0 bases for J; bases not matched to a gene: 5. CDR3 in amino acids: CSVWTGAMNTEAFF. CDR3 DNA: TGCAGCGTGTGGACAGGGGCCATGAACACTGAAGCTTTCTTT.

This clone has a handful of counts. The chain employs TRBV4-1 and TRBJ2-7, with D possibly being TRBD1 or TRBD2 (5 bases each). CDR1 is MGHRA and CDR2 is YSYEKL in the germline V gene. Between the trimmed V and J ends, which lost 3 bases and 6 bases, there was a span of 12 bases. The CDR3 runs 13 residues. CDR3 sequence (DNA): TGCGCCAGCAGCCAGAGGCCTGGGACCGAGCAGTACTTC. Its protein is CASSQRPGTEQYF.

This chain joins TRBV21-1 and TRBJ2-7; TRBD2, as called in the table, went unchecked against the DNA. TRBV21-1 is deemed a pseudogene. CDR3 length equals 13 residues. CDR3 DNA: TGTGCCACTCGGCGGGGGAAATCCTACGAGCAGTACTTC. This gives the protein CATRRGKSYEQYF.

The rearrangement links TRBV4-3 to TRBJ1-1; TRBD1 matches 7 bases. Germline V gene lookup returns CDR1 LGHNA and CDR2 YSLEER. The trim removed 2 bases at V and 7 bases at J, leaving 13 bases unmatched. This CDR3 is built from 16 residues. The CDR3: CASSQMRLTGVGEAFF. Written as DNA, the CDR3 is TGCGCCAGCAGCCAAATGAGGTTAACAGGGGTAGGTGAAGCTTTCTTT.

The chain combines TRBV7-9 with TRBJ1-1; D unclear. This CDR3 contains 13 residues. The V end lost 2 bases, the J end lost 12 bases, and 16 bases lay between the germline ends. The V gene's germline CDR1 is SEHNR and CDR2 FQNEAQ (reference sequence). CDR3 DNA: TGTGCCAGCAGCTTATCCCTAACAATGTGGACTTTCTTT. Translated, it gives CASSLSLTMWTFF.

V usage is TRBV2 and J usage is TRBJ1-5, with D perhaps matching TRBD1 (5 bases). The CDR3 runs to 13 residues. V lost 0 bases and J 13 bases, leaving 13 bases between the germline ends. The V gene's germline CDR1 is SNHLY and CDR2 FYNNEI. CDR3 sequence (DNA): TGTGCCAGCAGTGAAGCGAATAAGGGACTTCAGCATTTT. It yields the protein CASSEANKGLQHF.

In DNA form, the CDR3 reads TGTGCCAGCAGCCTCAGATCCGGTAGCGGGGGCCGGACAGAGACCCAGTACTTC. Translating gives CASSLRSGSGGRTETQYF. The chain joins TRBV11-2 to TRBJ2-5, with 9 bases that match TRBD2. V shed 5 bases, J shed 4 bases, and the junction held 17 bases outside the gene matches. Germline loops: CDR1 SGHAT, CDR2 FQNNGV. This CDR3 comprises 18 residues. Using reference TRBV11-2 and TRBJ2-5 for the parts outside the CDR3, the full variable domain is EAGVAQSPRYKIIEKRQSVAFWCNPISGHATLYWYQQILGQGPKLLIQFQNNGVVDDSQLPKDRFSAERLKGVDSTLKIQPAKLEDSAVYLCASSLRSGSGGRTETQYFGPGTRLLVL.

CDR3 DNA sequence: TGTGCCAGCTCACGGGACAGGGCCTATGGCTACACCTTC. It is translated as CASSRDRAYGYTF. The genes are TRBV18 and TRBJ1-2; 9 bases are a match to TRBD1. J gave up 4 bases and V 4 bases, and 1 base lay outside the gene matches. This CDR3 region has 13 residues. Germline CDR1 is KGHSH and CDR2 is LQKENI.

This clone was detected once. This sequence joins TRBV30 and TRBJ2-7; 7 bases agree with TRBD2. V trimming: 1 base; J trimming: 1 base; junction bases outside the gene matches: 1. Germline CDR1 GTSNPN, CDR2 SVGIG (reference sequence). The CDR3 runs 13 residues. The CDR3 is CAWSGEGSYEQYF. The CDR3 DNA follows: TGTGCCTGGAGTGGGGAGGGGTCCTACGAGCAGTACTTC.

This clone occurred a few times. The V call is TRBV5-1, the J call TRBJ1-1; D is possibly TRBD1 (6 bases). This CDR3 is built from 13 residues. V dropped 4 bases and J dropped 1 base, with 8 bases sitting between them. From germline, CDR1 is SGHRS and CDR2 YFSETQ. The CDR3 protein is CASSTQGNTEAFF. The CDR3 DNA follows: TGCGCCAGCAGCACACAGGGGAACACTGAAGCTTTCTTT.

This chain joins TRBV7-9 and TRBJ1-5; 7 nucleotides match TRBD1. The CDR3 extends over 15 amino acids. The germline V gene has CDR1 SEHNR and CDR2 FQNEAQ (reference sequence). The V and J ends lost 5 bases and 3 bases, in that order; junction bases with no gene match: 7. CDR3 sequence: CASSRGQETNQPQHF. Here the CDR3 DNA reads TGTGCCAGCAGCCGAGGACAGGAAACCAATCAGCCCCAGCATTTT.

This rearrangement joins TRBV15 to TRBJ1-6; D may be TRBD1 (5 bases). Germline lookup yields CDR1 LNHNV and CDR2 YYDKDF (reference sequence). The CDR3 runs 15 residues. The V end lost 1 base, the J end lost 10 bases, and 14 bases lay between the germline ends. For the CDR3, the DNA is TGTGCCACCAGCAGAGGTGGAGGGACGGAATCACCCCTCCACTTT. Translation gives CATSRGGGTESPLHF.

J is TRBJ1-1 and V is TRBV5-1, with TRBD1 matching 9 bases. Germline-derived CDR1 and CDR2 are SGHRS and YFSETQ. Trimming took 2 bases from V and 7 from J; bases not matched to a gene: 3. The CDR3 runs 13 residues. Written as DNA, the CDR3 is TGCGCCAGCAGCTTCGACAGGGGGGGTGAAGCTTTCTTT. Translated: CASSFDRGGEAFF.

DNA for the CDR3: TGCAGTGCTAGAGCCGGAGTAGAAGCTTTCTTT. The encoded protein is CSARAGVEAFF. The V gene is TRBV20-1, the J gene TRBJ1-1; the D is unclear. Deletions cut 1 base from V and 8 bases from J, with 8 bases between. CDR3 length: 11 residues. The V gene's germline CDR1 is DFQATT and CDR2 SNEGSKA (reference sequence).

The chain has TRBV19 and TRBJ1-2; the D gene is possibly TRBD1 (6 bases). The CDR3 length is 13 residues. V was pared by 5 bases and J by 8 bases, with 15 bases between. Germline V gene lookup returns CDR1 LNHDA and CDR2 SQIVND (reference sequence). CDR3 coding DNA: TGTGCCAGTAGTTTTTGGGGGGCTGGCGGCTACACCTTC. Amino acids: CASSFWGAGGYTF.